This TCR beta chain was sequenced during a study of T cell responses to AZD1222 COVID-19 vaccine. The germline V gene has CDR1 SGHTA and CDR2 FQGNSA. CDR3 length: 18 amino acids. V lost 5 bases and J lost 1, with 22 bases in between. Only a few counts were recorded for this clone. Its antigen remains unidentified. Study-wide findings and caveats: Spike was spanned by vaccine-associated CD4 TCRs, with dominance at 160-218 and 743-854. Donors skewed white British and female; clonal diversity was possibly underestimated.

Only in-frame clones appear in the TCRdb table, and some are missing; sequencing was by immunoSEQ multiplex PCR. The table lists 98,000 or so clones, around 83% of them singletons. The specimen comprised peripheral blood, sampled on day 0 of AZD1222 vaccination. The chain links TRBV7-2 to TRBJ2-3; D may correspond to TRBD1 or TRBD2 (5 bases each). The clonotype was recovered from an adult in good health. The CDR3: CASSPGTLSYVGTDTQYF. In DNA form, the CDR3 reads TGTGCCAGCAGCCCCGGGACCCTGTCGTATGTGGGCACAGATACGCAGTATTTT.